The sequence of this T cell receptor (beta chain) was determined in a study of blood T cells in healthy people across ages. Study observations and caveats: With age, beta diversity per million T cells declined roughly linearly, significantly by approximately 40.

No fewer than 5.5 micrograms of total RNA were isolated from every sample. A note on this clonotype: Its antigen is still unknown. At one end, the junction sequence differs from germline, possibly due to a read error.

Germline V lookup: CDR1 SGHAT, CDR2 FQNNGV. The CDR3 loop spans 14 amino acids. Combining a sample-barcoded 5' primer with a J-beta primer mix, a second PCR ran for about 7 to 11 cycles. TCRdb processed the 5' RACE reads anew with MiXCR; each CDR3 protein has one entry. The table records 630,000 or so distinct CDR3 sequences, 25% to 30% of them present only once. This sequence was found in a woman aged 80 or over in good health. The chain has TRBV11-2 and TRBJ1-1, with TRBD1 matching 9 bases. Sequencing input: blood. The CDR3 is CANSRIQGATEAFF. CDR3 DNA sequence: TGTGCCAACAGCCGTATACAGGGGGCAACTGAAGCTTTCTTT.